This T cell receptor beta chain derives from a study of blood T cell repertoires in COVID-19. Looking at the study overall: The cDNA or gDNA used as material had been derived from T cells, B-cell-depleted T cells, or PBMCs.

The protocol was immunoSEQ multiplex PCR, while the TCRdb copy is restricted to in-frame clones and leaves out a portion. Here the sample spans around 50,000 clones, 85% to 95% being singletons. This CDR3 comprises 13 residues. Germline-derived CDR1 and CDR2 are LNHDA and SQIVND (reference sequence). The V end was cut by 3 bases, the J end by 4 bases, with 8 bases between. This TCR was sampled from a man aged 60 to 69 with COVID-19, enrolled during active disease. Sequencing was performed on peripheral blood. V and J are TRBV19 and TRBJ2-3, with D perhaps TRBD1 (5 bases). CDR3 sequence reads: CASSMQGSDTQYF. The CDR3 coding sequence is TGTGCCAGTAGTATGCAGGGCTCAGATACGCAGTATTTT.